Each of the 3 T cell receptor beta chains below was sequenced from the same sample in a study of blood T cell repertoires in COVID-19. The method was immunoSEQ multiplex PCR; TCRdb's version includes in-frame clones alone and lacks a portion of them. The table lists 65,000 to 95,000 clones, about 78% of them singletons. Sequencing used peripheral blood. These receptor sequences come from a man aged 55 to 70 with COVID-19, enrolled during active disease.

The DNA for the CDR3 is TGTGCCAGCAGCGGACTAGCGGGGGCCCTGGGGCAAGAGACCCAGTACTTC. It encodes CASSGLAGALGQETQYF. V usage is TRBV6-2 or TRBV6-3 and J usage is TRBJ2-5; 13 positions agree with TRBD2. CDR1 MNHEY and CDR2 SVGEGT come from the germline V gene. This CDR3 has 17 residues. Trimming took 6 bases from V and 2 from J; bases not matched to a gene: 9.

This chain links TRBV29-1 with TRBJ1-1; tentatively, D is TRBD1 (6 bases). Germline CDR1 is SQVTM and CDR2 is ANQGSEA. V dropped 4 bases and J dropped 1 base, with 16 bases sitting between them. The CDR3 has 15 residues. The CDR3: CSVVGGRAWNTEAFF. CDR3 nucleotide sequence: TGCAGCGTTGTAGGGGGAAGGGCCTGGAACACTGAAGCTTTCTTT.

The chain carries TRBV19 and TRBJ2-1; TRBD2 aligns across 9 bases. The J segment lost 6 bases and the V segment lost 5 bases, leaving 8 bases of the junction unmatched. CDR1 is LNHDA and CDR2 is SQIVND in the germline V gene (reference sequence). The CDR3 covers 15 residues. The DNA of the CDR3 is TGTGCCAGTAGTCCGGGGGGACTAGCCTTCAATGAGCAGTTCTTC. Translating it yields CASSPGGLAFNEQFF.